This T cell receptor beta chain is drawn from a study of shared clonotypes between healthy human individuals. Overall study findings and caveats: Researchers sampled only blood; tissue repertoires likely differ. With a handful of donors compared, 4% to 5% of naive CD4 clonotypes were shared.

Sequencing was performed with immunoSEQ multiplex PCR; in TCRdb, only in-frame clones are kept and a portion is missing. The sample has about 1 million clones, roughly 75% seen once. With respect to this clone: Its antigen is as yet unknown. The identical CDR3 is also encoded by other nucleotide sequences in the sample.

The study separated CD4+ cells into CD45RA+ naive and CD45RA-negative memory subsets. Per germline, CDR1 SGHAT and CDR2 FQNNGV. CDR3 length equals 14 residues. The V end was cut by 3 bases, the J end by 2 bases, with 9 bases between. Input material: memory CD4+ T cells sorted from blood. Regarding subset: CD45RA-negative fraction. The chain recombines TRBV11-2 with TRBJ2-3, with D maybe TRBD2 (5 bases). This clonotype was obtained from a man aged 18 to 30 in good health. This chain's CDR3 is CASSFEGNTDTQYF. The CDR3 DNA reads as TGTGCCAGCAGCTTTGAGGGAAACACAGATACGCAGTATTTT.